This T cell receptor beta chain was documented in a study of control samples from healthy donors and cancer patients. V shed 5 bases and J 2 bases; nucleotides not matched to a gene: 5. Per the germline V gene, CDR1 is MDHEN and CDR2 is SYDVKM. CDR3 length: 15 amino acids. Assay: immunoSEQ multiplex PCR; the TCRdb copy retains only in-frame clones and omits some. The sample consists of some 150,000 clones, 90% to 95% of them appearing once. This clone was counted once. This chain joins TRBV28 and TRBJ1-2; 10 bases fit TRBD1. The TCR originated in a woman in her 30s in good health. Sequences were obtained from blood. The CDR3 nucleotides read TGTGCCAGCAGTACCGACAGGGGGCCCAACTATGGCTACACCTTC. As protein: CASSTDRGPNYGYTF.